One sample yielded the 23 T cell receptor beta chains listed below, sequenced in a study of identical twins. From the 5' RACE reads, TCRdb called clonotypes with MiXCR, one entry per CDR3 protein. The sample comprises under 300,000 distinct CDR3 sequences, approximately 8.6% of which are singletons, and 3% to 3.5% rests with the top ten. The sample was also linked to a second study, of yellow fever vaccine responses in identical twins.

The sample was CD8+ T cells sorted from blood. Source of these receptors: a woman aged 18-29 years in good health.

Comment on this clonotype: Sequence at one end of the junction differs from germline and may be a read error. The V and J genes are TRBV4-1 and TRBJ2-6; no clear D gene. The CDR3 has 17 amino acids. Germline lookup yields CDR1 MGHRA and CDR2 YSYEKL. The CDR3 DNA reads as TGCGTCAGCAGCCAAGGTTCGCGAAGTTCTGGGGCCAACGTCCTGACTTTC. Protein product: CVSSQGSRSSGANVLTF.

This clonotype was seen many times. J is TRBJ1-1 and V is TRBV5-1; D is unresolved. The CDR3 spans 11 residues. Germline V CDR1 and CDR2: SGHRS, YFSETQ. V lost 4 bases to trimming and J lost 6 bases, with 7 bases between them. This CDR3 reads CASSRGAEAFF. CDR3 coding DNA: TGCGCCAGCAGCCGTGGAGCTGAAGCTTTCTTT. The whole variable domain, remainder taken from reference TRBV5-1 and TRBJ1-1, is KAGVTQTPRYLIKTRGQQVTLSCSPISGHRSVSWYQQTPGQGLQFLFEYFSETQRNKGNFPGRFSGRQFSNSRSEMNVSTLELGDSALYLCASSRGAEAFFGQGTRLTVV.

This clonotype was found a few times. The V call is TRBV7-9, the J call TRBJ2-7; D call uncertain. Germline V gives CDR1 SEHNR, CDR2 FQNEAQ (reference sequence). This CDR3 region has 11 residues. Trimming took 5 bases from V and 7 from J, leaving 9 bases between them. CDR3 in DNA: TGTGCCAGCAGCCTGAACGCAGAGCAGTACTTC. It translates to CASSLNAEQYF.

This clonotype was counted a few times. The V gene is TRBV25-1, the J gene TRBJ2-2; tentative D call: TRBD1 (6 bases). The CDR3 is 16 residues long. V dropped 4 bases and J dropped 2 bases, with 14 bases sitting between them. The germline gives CDR1 MGHDK, CDR2 SYGVNS. The CDR3 is CASSALRDTNTGELFF. The CDR3 DNA follows: TGTGCCAGCAGTGCACTTCGGGACACCAACACCGGGGAGCTGTTTTTT. The full variable domain, its missing parts supplied by reference TRBV25-1 and TRBJ2-2, is EADIYQTPRYLVIGTGKKITLECSQTMGHDKMYWYQQDPGMELHLIHYSYGVNSTEKGDLSSESTVSRIRTEHFPLTLESARPSHTSQYLCASSALRDTNTGELFFGEGSRLTVL.

A few counts support this clonotype. V is TRBV29-1 and J is TRBJ2-1, with TRBD2 as a possible D gene (6 bases). Germline-derived CDR1 and CDR2 are SQVTM and ANQGSEA. Trimming left V 7 bases short and J 3 bases short, with 7 bases between. CDR3 length: 11 amino acids. As DNA, the CDR3 is TGCAGCGGGGAGGACTACAATGAGCAGTTCTTC. It codes for CSGEDYNEQFF.

V gene TRBV5-1 combines with J gene TRBJ2-3; the D gene is possibly TRBD1 (6 bases). CDR3 length equals 16 residues. V was pared by 0 bases and J by 2 bases, with 13 bases between. Germline loops: CDR1 SGHRS, CDR2 YFSETQ. CDR3 sequence: CASSLATGTTTDTQYF. The CDR3 bases are TGCGCCAGCAGCTTGGCTACAGGGACGACCACAGATACGCAGTATTTT.

The chain joins TRBV12-5 to TRBJ2-2; D possibly matches TRBD1 or TRBD2 (5 bases each). Germline CDR1 reads LGHNT; CDR2 reads FRNRAP. This CDR3 is 11 amino acids long. V shed 6 bases and J shed 6 bases, with 5 bases lying between them. The CDR3 DNA reads as TGTGCTAGTGGGGGGGCCGGGGAGCTGTTTTTT. It codes for CASGGAGELFF.

This clonotype has more than one count but fewer than ten. J is TRBJ2-1 and V is TRBV2, with a possible D match to TRBD1 (6 bases). This CDR3 has 13 amino acids. V was trimmed by 10 bases and J by 10 bases, leaving 20 bases between them. Germline CDR1 and CDR2: SNHLY and FYNNEI. Here the CDR3 reads CATPGASRGEQFF. The CDR3 DNA follows: TGTGCCACCCCGGGCGCTTCTAGGGGGGAGCAGTTCTTC. Complete variable domain (other parts from reference TRBV2 and TRBJ2-1): EPEVTQTPSHQVTQMGQEVILRCVPISNHLYFYWYRQILGQKVEFLVSFYNNEISEKSEIFDDQFSVERPDGSNFTLKIRSTKLEDSAMYFCATPGASRGEQFFGPGTRLTVL.

This chain uses TRBV10-3 with TRBJ2-5, with TRBD2 matching 8 bases. Trimming removed 0 bases from V and 3 bases from J; junction bases left unmatched: 9. The germline V gene encodes CDR1 ENHRY and CDR2 SYGVKD. There are 17 residues in the CDR3. The CDR3: CAISESGLVKSEETQYF. CDR3 bases: TGTGCCATCAGTGAGTCGGGACTAGTCAAGTCGGAAGAGACCCAGTACTTC.

This clonotype has ten or more counts. The chain has TRBV7-2 and TRBJ2-5; D may be TRBD1 or TRBD2 (5 bases each). CDR3 length: 16 residues. The V and J ends lost 5 bases and 4 bases respectively, with 20 bases between them. Germline V gene lookup returns CDR1 SGHTA and CDR2 FQGNSA. CDR3 amino acids: CASSPYPDIATETQYF. CDR3 sequence (DNA): TGTGCCAGCAGCCCTTACCCGGACATAGCGACAGAGACCCAGTACTTC.

Many counts were recorded for this clonotype. The J gene is TRBJ2-1, the V gene TRBV12-3 or TRBV12-4, with 8 bases lining up with TRBD1. The CDR3 length is 16 residues. V was pared by 6 bases and J by 0 bases, with 7 bases of the junction left unmatched. The DNA for the CDR3 is TGTGCCAGCAGGGCCCAGGGGGCTGGCTCCTACAATGAGCAGTTCTTC. This translates into CASRAQGAGSYNEQFF.

This clonotype came up many times. The chain employs TRBV29-1 and TRBJ2-7; D is uncertain. The CDR3 runs 13 residues. In germline, CDR1 is SQVTM, CDR2 ANQGSEA. V lost 1 base and J lost 4, with 11 bases in between. CDR3 region: CSVEGEKAYEQYF. Written as DNA, the CDR3 is TGCAGCGTTGAAGGCGAAAAGGCGTACGAGCAGTACTTC.

This clonotype appeared a few times. The chain has TRBV7-2 and TRBJ2-1, with D possibly matching TRBD2 (6 bases). V lost 3 bases, J lost 6 bases, and 12 bases lay in between. Germline V gives CDR1 SGHTA, CDR2 FQGNSA. The CDR3 consists of 14 residues. DNA of the CDR3: TGTGCCAGCAGCTTCTGGGGACTGATCAATGAGCAGTTCTTC. Translated, it gives CASSFWGLINEQFF.

The chain uses TRBV28 and TRBJ1-5; the match to TRBD1 covers 9 bases. CDR3 length equals 15 residues. Per germline, CDR1 MDHEN and CDR2 SYDVKM. J was trimmed by 2 bases and V by 5 bases; bases with no gene match: 4. In nucleotides, the CDR3 is TGTGCCAGCAGTCGACAGGGGGTACGCAATCAGCCCCAGCATTTT. This codes for CASSRQGVRNQPQHF.

This chain joins TRBV2 and TRBJ2-7; TRBD1 agrees at 10 bases. Germline V gene lookup returns CDR1 SNHLY and CDR2 FYNNEI. The CDR3 covers 13 residues. The ends lost 10 bases at V and 4 bases at J; junction bases unmatched: 7. The DNA of the CDR3 is TGTGCCACAGGGACAGGGGTTTTGTACGAGCAGTACTTC. Translating it yields CATGTGVLYEQYF.

This clonotype was counted ten times or more. The chain couples TRBV6-4 to TRBJ2-2; D is undetermined. Germline V CDR1 and CDR2: MRHNA, SNTAGT. Trimming took off 3 bases at V and 5 bases at J, with 7 bases between the two ends. The CDR3 contains 13 residues. The CDR3 region has the DNA TGTGCCAGCAGTGAGCTCCCAACCGGGGAGCTGTTTTTT. Protein: CASSELPTGELFF.

As for this clonotype: The junction departs from the called germline gene at one end, perhaps through a read error. The genes are TRBV6-2 or TRBV6-3 and TRBJ2-1; TRBD2 aligns across 9 bases. CDR3 length equals 15 residues. Germline CDR1 MNHEY, CDR2 SVGEGT. CDR3 sequence (DNA): TGTGCCAGCACCGCCGCGACTAGCGGTTACAGTGAGCAGTTCTTC. It translates to CASTAATSGYSEQFF.

This clonotype was recorded a few times. The chain links TRBV15 to TRBJ1-3; D may be TRBD1 (5 bases). The CDR3 has 16 amino acids. CDR1 LNHNV and CDR2 YYDKDF come from the germline V gene (reference sequence). V lost 0 bases and J lost 0, with 9 bases in between. CDR3 in amino acids: CATSRDGTLSGNTIYF. CDR3 nucleotides: TGTGCCACCAGCAGAGATGGGACGCTCTCTGGAAACACCATATATTTT.

This clonotype was seen only a few times. The chain uses TRBV27 and TRBJ2-5; D is unresolved. The CDR3 totals 12 residues. Germline CDR1 is MNHEY and CDR2 is SMNVEV (reference sequence). V was clipped by 6 bases and J by 0 bases, with 5 bases between them. The CDR3 loop reads CASSANQETQYF. In nucleotides, the CDR3 is TGTGCCAGCAGCGCAAACCAAGAGACCCAGTACTTC.

The rearrangement uses TRBV15 and TRBJ1-1; no reliable D call. The V end lost 9 bases, the J end lost 0 bases, and 8 bases lay between the germline ends. CDR1 and CDR2 from the germline V gene are LNHNV and YYDKDF (reference sequence). CDR3 length equals 12 residues. CDR3 sequence: CATSGMNTEAFF. CDR3 DNA: TGTGCCACTTCAGGAATGAACACTGAAGCTTTCTTT.

The chain uses TRBV7-6 and TRBJ1-4; no clear D. The CDR3 spans 12 residues. Germline CDR1 and CDR2: SGHVS and FNYEAQ. V was trimmed by 5 bases and J by 8 bases, leaving 9 bases between them. The CDR3 loop is CASSPRGEKLFF. The CDR3 DNA reads TGTGCCAGCAGCCCGCGAGGGGAAAAACTGTTTTTT.

In its sample, this clonotype was seen many times. The chain links TRBV11-2 to TRBJ2-7; tentative D call: TRBD2 (5 bases). Germline V lookup: CDR1 SGHAT, CDR2 FQNNGV. The CDR3 extends over 16 amino acids. V lost 4 bases and J lost 0, with 16 bases in between. The CDR3 nucleotides are TGTGCCAGCAGCTCCTCAGCGGTCGTTTACTCCTACGAGCAGTACTTC. It codes for CASSSSAVVYSYEQYF.

This clonotype showed up many times. The chain couples TRBV15 to TRBJ1-5, with D unclear. The germline CDR1 and CDR2 sequences are LNHNV and YYDKDF (reference sequence). The length of the CDR3 is 15 residues. V shed 1 base and J shed 0 bases, with 7 bases lying between them. The CDR3 loop reads CATSRVSFSNQPQHF. CDR3 DNA sequence: TGTGCCACCAGCAGAGTGAGTTTTAGCAATCAGCCCCAGCATTTT.